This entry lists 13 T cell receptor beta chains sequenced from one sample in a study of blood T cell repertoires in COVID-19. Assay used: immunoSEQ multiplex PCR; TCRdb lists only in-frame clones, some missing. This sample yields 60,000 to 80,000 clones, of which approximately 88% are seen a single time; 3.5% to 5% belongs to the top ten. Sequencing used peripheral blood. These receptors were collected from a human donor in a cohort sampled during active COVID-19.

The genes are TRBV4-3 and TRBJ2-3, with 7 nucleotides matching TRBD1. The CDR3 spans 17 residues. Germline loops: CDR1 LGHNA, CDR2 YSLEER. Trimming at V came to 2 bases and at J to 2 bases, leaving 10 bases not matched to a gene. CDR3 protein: CASSQSTGVGVTDTQYF. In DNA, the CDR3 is TGCGCCAGCAGCCAATCAACAGGGGTAGGGGTCACAGATACGCAGTATTTT.

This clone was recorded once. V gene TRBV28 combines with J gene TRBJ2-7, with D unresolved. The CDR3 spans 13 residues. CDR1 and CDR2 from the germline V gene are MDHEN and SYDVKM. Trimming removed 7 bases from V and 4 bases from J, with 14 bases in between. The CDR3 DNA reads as TGTGCCAGCAAGGCGCAGGTCCGATACGAGCAGTACTTC. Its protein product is CASKAQVRYEQYF.

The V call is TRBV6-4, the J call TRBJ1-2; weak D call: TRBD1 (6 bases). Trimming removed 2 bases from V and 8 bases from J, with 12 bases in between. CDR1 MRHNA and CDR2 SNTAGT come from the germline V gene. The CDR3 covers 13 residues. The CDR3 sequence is CASSDRGAGGYTF. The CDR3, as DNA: TGTGCCAGCAGTGACCGGGGGGCGGGAGGCTACACCTTC.

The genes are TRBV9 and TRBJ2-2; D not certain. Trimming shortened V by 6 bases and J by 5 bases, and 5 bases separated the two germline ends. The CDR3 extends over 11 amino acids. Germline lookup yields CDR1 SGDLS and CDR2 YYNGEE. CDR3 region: CASTSTGELFF. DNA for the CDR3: TGTGCCAGCACCAGTACCGGGGAGCTGTTTTTT.

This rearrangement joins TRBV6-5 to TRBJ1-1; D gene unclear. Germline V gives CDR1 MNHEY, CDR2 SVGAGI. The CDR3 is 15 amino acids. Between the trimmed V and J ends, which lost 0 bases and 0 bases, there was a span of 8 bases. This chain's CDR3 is CASSYSGLLNTEAFF. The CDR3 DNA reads TGTGCCAGCAGTTACTCAGGACTTTTGAACACTGAAGCTTTCTTT.

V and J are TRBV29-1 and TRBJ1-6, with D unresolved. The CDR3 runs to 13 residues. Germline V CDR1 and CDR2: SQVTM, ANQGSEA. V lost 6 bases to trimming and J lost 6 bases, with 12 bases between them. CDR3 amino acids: CSVLGDRNSPLHF. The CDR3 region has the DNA TGCAGCGTGCTGGGAGATCGTAATTCACCCCTCCACTTT.

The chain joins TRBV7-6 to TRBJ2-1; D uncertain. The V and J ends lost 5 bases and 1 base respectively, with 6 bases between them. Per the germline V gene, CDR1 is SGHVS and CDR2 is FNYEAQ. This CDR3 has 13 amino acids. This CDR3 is CASSPQSYNEQFF. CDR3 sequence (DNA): TGTGCCAGCAGCCCTCAGTCCTACAATGAGCAGTTCTTC.

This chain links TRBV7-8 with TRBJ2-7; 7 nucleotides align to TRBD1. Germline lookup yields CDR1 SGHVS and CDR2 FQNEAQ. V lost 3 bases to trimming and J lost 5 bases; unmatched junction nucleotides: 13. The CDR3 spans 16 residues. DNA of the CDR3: TGTGCCAGCAGCTTTACCTCAGGGGGACGGAGCGACGAGCAGTACTTC. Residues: CASSFTSGGRSDEQYF. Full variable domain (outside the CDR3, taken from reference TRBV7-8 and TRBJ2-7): GAGVSQSPRYKVAKRGQDVALRCDPISGHVSLFWYQQALGQGPEFLTYFQNEAQLDKSGLPSDRFFAERPEGSVSTLKIQRTQQEDSAVYLCASSFTSGGRSDEQYFGPGTRLTVT.

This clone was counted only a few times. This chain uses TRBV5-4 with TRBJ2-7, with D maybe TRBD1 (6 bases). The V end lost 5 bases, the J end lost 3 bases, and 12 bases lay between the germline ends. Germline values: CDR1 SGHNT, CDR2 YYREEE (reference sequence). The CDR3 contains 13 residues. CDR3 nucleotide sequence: TGTGCCAGCAGTGGGGGCATCAACTACGAGCAGTACTTC. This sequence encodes CASSGGINYEQYF.

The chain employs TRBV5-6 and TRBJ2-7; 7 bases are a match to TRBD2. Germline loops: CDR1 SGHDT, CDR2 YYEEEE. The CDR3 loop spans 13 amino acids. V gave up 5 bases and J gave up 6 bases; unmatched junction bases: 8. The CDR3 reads CASSWGGSGEQYF. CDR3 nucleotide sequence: TGTGCCAGCAGTTGGGGAGGGTCCGGCGAGCAGTACTTC.

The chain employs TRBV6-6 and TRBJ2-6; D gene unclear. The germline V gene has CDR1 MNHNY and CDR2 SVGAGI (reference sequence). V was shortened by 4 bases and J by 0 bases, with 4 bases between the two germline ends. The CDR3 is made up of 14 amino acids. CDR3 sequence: CASSFGSGANVLTF. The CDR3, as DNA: TGTGCCAGCAGTTTCGGCTCTGGGGCCAACGTCCTGACTTTC.

The CDR3 coding sequence is TGTGCCAGCAGTTCCGCGACAGCCCGATTAATCACAGATACGCAGTATTTT. This encodes CASSSATARLITDTQYF. The chain recombines TRBV27 with TRBJ2-3, with D maybe TRBD1 (5 bases). The germline CDR1 and CDR2 sequences are MNHEY and SMNVEV (reference sequence). Trimming pared 4 bases from V and 2 bases from J, leaving 19 bases between. CDR3 size: 17 residues.

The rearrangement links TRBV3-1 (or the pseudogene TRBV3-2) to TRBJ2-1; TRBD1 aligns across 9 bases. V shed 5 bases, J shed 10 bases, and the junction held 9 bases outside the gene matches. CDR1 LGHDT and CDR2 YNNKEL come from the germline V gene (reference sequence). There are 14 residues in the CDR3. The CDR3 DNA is TGTGCCAGCAGCGCGGGACAGGGTCCGGACGAGCAGTTCTTC. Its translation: CASSAGQGPDEQFF.